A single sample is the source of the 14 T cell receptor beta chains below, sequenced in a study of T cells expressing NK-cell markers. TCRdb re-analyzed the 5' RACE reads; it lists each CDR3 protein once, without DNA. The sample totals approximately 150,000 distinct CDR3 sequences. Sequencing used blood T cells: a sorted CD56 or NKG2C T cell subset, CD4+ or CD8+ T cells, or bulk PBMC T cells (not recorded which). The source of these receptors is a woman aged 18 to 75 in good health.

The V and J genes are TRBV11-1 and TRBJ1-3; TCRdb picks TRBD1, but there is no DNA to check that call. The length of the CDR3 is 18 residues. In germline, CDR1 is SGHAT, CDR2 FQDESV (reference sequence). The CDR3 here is CASSLDWSVGRQRNTIYF.

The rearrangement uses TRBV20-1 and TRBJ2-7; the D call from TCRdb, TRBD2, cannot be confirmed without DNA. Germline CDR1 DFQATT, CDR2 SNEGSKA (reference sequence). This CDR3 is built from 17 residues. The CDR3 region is CSARATSGRALWYEQYF.

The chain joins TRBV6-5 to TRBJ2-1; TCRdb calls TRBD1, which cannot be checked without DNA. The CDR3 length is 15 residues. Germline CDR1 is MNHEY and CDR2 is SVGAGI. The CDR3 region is CASSYSPGRANEQFF.

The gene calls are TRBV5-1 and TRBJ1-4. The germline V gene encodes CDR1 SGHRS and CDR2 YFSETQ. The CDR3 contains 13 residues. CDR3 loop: CASSLGHIEKLFF.

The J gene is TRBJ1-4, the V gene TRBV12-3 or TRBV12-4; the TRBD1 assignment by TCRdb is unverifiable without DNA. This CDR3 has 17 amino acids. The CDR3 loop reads CASSWGQGRATNEKLFF.

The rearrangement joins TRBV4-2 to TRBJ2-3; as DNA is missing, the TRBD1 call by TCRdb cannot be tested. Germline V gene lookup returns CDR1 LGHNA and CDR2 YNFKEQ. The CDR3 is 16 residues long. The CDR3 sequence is CASSQAGLQTTDTQYF.

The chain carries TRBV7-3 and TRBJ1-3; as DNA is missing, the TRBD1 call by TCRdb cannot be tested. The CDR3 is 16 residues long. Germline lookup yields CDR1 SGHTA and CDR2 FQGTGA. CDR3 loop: CASSLMGPFQGNTIYF.

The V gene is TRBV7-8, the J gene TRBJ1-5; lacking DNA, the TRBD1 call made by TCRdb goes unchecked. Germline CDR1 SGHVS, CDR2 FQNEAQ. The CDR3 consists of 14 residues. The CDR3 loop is CASSTGGWVQPQHF.

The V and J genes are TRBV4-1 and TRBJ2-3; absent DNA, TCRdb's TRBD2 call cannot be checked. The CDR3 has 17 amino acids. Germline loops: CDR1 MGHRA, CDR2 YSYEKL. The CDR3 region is CASSQAPSGGGTDTQYF.

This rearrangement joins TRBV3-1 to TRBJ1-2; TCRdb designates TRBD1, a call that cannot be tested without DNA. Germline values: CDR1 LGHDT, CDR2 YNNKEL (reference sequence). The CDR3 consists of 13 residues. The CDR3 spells CASSDQGARGYTF.

The CDR3 spells CAVRGLGSYEQYF. The V gene is TRBV20-1, the J gene TRBJ2-7; TCRdb's assignment of TRBD1 cannot be checked, as there is no DNA. The CDR3 has 13 residues. Germline CDR1 reads DFQATT; CDR2 reads SNEGSKA (reference sequence).

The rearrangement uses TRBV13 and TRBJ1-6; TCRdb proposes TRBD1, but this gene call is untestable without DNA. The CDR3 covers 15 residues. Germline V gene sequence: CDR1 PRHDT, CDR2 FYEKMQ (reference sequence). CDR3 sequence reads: CASSFTGTGGKALHF.

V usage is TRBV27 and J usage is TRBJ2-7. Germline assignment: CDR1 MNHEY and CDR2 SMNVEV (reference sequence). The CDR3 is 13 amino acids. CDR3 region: CASSWKGWYEQYF.

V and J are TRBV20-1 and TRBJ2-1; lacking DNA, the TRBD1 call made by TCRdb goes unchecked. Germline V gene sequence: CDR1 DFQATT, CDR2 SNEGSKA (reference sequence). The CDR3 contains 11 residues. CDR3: CSATPLNEQFF.